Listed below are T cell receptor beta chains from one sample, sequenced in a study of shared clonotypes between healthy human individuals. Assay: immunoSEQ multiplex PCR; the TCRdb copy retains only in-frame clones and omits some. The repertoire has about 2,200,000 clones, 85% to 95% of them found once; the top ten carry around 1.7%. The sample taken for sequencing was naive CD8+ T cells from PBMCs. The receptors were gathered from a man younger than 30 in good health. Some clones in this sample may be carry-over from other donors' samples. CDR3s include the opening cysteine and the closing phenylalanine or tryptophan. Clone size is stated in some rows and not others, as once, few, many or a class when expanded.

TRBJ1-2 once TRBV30 CAWRGGSYGYTF
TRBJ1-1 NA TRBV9 CASSVDGEGADTEAFF
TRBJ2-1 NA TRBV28 CASSLPAPTRTGNEQFF
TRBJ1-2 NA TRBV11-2 CASSLGQYYGYTF
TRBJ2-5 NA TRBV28 CASAKPPRGVILGNLAPSGTQYF
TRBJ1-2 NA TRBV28 CASSFGKTPNYGYTF
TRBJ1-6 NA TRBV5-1 CASSLAGEHNSPLHF
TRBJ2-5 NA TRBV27 CASSSAKLAGGSQETQYF
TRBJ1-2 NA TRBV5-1 CASSLEGQLVYGYTF
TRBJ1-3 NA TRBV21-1 CASRSPDRGEGYGNTIYF
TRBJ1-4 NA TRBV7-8 CASSAEGQNLWEKLFF
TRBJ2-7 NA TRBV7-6 CASSAARGLQPYEQYF
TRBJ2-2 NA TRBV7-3 CASSLDNTGELFF
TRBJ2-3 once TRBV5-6 CASSLGADTQYF
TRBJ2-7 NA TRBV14 CASRRDGTGEREQYF
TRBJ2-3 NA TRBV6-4 CASSAGGPDTQYF
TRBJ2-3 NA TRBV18 CASSPSSVAGGQQDTQYF